This T cell receptor (beta chain) was found in a study of Tregs in tolerant kidney transplant recipients. The assay was immunoSEQ multiplex PCR, and TCRdb's table has in-frame clones only and misses some. The table records tens of thousands of clones, roughly 90% of them present only once. Regarding this clone: The antigen is not known.

General observations from the study: The most relevant donor-specific Treg TCRbeta repertoire apparently came from expansion with activated donor B cells.

Related graft donors supplied nonmyeloablative bone marrow transplants, and mixed chimerism was transient. CD4+CD25+CD127- Tregs, CD4+CD25- non-Tregs, CD4 and CD8 cells were sorted. This TCR derives from a human patient who received a combined kidney and bone marrow transplant. The graft donor may have given rise to some T cells. Specimen: CD4+ T cells from blood (PBMCs), collected 24 months after the transplant.

As DNA, the CDR3 is TGTGCCGCACGCATGGGACAGGGAAATTCACCCCTCCACTTT. Translated: CAARMGQGNSPLHF. The genes are TRBV19 and TRBJ1-6, with 9 bases that match TRBD1. Germline V gives CDR1 LNHDA, CDR2 SQIVND (reference sequence). This CDR3 comprises 14 residues. Germline trimming cut 11 bases from V and 7 bases from J; bases unmatched to any gene: 9.